This is a list of T cell receptor beta chains from one sample in a study of shared clonotypes between healthy human individuals. Clones were read by immunoSEQ multiplex PCR, and TCRdb kept only the in-frame ones, dropping some. The sample has about 680,000 clones; roughly 72% are singletons. Sequencing was carried out using memory CD4+ T cells sorted from blood. These receptors were collected from a woman in her thirties in good health. CDR3s include the opening cysteine and the closing phenylalanine or tryptophan. A D gene is named only where the DNA matches it firmly. Clone size appears in some rows only: once, few, many, or a class for an expanded clone.

TRBJ2-5	TRBV7-8	once	TRBD2	TGTGCCAGCAGCTTAGCCGCGGTAGCGGGTAACCTGGAGACCCAGTACTTC	CASSLAAVAGNLETQYF
TRBJ1-2	TRBV28	.	TRBD1	TGTGCCAGCAGCAGCTCGTCGGGACAGGGCCCCTATGGCTACACCTTC	CASSSSSGQGPYGYTF
TRBJ2-7	TRBV20-1	.	.	TGCAGTGCAATGGGACACCACGAGCAGTACTTC	CSAMGHHEQYF
TRBJ2-7	TRBV27	once	.	TGTGCCAGTCGGGGGCGGGGACGGTGGGTGGGGTACTTC	CASRGRGRWVGYF
TRBJ1-5	TRBV19	.	.	TGTGCCAGTAGTATTTCTAAGGCCTCGGGGATCCAGCCCCAGCATTTT	CASSISKASGIQPQHF
TRBJ1-4	TRBV6-6	once	TRBD1	TGTGCCAGCAGTTTAGACACCGGGACAGGGGATGAAAAACTGTTTTTT	CASSLDTGTGDEKLFF
TRBJ1-5	TRBV28	many	.	TGTGCCAGCAGTTCTAAGCCTCTCAAGGATCAGCCCCAGCATTTT	CASSSKPLKDQPQHF
TRBJ1-2	TRBV6-5	few	TRBD1	TGTGCCAGCAAGGTCAGGGACAGGGCAAACTATGGCTACACCTTC	CASKVRDRANYGYTF
TRBJ2-3	TRBV11-2	few	.	TGTGCCAGCAGTCCGCGGGGCGGAATCACAGATACGCAGTATTTT	CASSPRGGITDTQYF
TRBJ1-2	TRBV10-2	few	.	TGCGCCAGCAGTGCGCAGGGGAATGGCTACACCTTC	CASSAQGNGYTF
TRBJ2-5	TRBV5-6	.	.	TGTGCCAGCAGCCCGACAGGACAGACAGAGACCCAGTACTTC	CASSPTGQTETQYF
TRBJ1-5	TRBV30	.	.	TGTGCTTTCACCCCCGCCAGCTACGATCAGCCCCAGCATTTT	CAFTPASYDQPQHF
TRBJ2-3	TRBV7-3	.	TRBD2	TGTGCCAGCAGCTCCCTAGCGGGAGGGGGCACAGATACGCAGTATTTT	CASSSLAGGGTDTQYF
TRBJ2-3	TRBV2	few	.	TGTGCCATCCGGGGAGCGGGAGATACGCAGTATTTT	CAIRGAGDTQYF
TRBJ1-1	TRBV5-1	.	.	TGCGCCAGCAGCCTACGGGACCGAAACACTGAAGCTTTCTTT	CASSLRDRNTEAFF
TRBJ2-4	TRBV11-2	.	TRBD2	TGTGCCAGCAGCTTAGCGGGAGGGCTCGGCATTCAGTACTTC	CASSLAGGLGIQYF
TRBJ2-7	TRBV10-3	.	TRBD2	TGTGCCATCAGCCCGGGACTAGCGGGGGCCTACGAGCAGTACTTC	CAISPGLAGAYEQYF
TRBJ2-7	TRBV30	.	.	TGTGCCTGGAGTGTTTTAAGGTACGGCGAGCAGTACTTC	CAWSVLRYGEQYF
TRBJ2-7	TRBV7-9	.	.	TGTGCCAGCAGCGGACTTCCGTCTTCCGAGCAGTACTTC	CASSGLPSSEQYF
TRBJ2-6	TRBV4-1	.	TRBD1	TGCGCCAGCAGCCAAGATACACAGGGGCCTGGGGCCAACGTCCTGACTTTC	CASSQDTQGPGANVLTF
TRBJ2-3	TRBV6-5	.	TRBD2	TGTGCCAGCAGTTACCAGACTAGCGGGAGGGCAGATACGCAGTATTTT	CASSYQTSGRADTQYF
TRBJ1-5	TRBV28	.	.	TGTGCCAGCAGACCTGGGGGCAGTGTTAGCAATCAGCCCCAGCATTTT	CASRPGGSVSNQPQHF
TRBJ1-4	TRBV19	.	.	TGTGCCAGTGGGACCAGCTCGGCAGCTCTGAATGAAAAACTGTTTTTT	CASGTSSAALNEKLFF
TRBJ2-2	TRBV11-2	.	TRBD2	TGTGCCAGCAGCTGGCCCTCGGGGGCGGGAGGGTTCACCGGGGAGCTGTTTTTT	CASSWPSGAGGFTGELFF